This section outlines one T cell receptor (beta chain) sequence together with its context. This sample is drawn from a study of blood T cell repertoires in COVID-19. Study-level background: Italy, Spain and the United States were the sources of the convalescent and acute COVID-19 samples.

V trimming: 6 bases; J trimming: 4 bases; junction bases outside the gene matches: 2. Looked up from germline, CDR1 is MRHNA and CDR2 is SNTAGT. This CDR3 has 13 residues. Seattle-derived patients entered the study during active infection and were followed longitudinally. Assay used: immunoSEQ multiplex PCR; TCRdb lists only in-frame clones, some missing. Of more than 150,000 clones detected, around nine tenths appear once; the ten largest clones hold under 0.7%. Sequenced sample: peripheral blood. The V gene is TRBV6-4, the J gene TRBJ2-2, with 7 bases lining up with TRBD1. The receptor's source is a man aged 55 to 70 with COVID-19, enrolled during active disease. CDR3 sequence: CASSYRGTGELFF. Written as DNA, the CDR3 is TGTGCCAGCAGCTACAGGGGCACCGGGGAGCTGTTTTTT.